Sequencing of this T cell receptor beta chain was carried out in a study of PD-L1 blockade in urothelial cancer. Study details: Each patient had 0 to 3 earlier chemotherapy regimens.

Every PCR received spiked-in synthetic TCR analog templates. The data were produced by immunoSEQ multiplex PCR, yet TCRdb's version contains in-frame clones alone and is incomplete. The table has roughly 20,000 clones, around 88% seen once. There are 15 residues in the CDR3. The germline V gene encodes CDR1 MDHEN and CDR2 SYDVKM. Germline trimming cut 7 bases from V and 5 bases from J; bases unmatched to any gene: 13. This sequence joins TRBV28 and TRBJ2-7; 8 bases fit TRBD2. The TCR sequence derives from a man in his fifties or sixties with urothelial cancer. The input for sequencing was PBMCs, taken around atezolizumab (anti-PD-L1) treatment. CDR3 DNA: TGTGCCAGCACTGCGCCGGGACTAGGTCTTCACGAGCAGTACTTC. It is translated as CASTAPGLGLHEQYF.